The clone carrying this T cell receptor (beta chain) appeared a few times. Its antigen is not known. The sample originates from a study of T-cell memory formation after mild COVID-19. Overall study: Clustering of TCRs was largely donor specific.

CDR3 size: 14 residues. Trimming took 9 bases from V and 2 from J; bases not matched to a gene: 3. CDR1 and CDR2 (germline): SGHVS, FQNEAQ. Via MiXCR, TCRdb re-called the 5' RACE reads, giving one row per CDR3 protein. The sample records hundreds of thousands of distinct CDR3 sequences, roughly 15% being singletons. Study outcomes and limitations: A balance of CD4 and CD8 characterized clones contracting day 15 to 85, whereas later expanders leaned CD4+.

This receptor was taken from a young man who had mild COVID-19 (a few samples of this study predate the infection). Cell type and time point are not known. The chain combines TRBV7-8 with TRBJ2-2, with 10 bases identical to TRBD2. The sample was PBMCs or a T cell subset sorted from them (not recorded which). The CDR3 bases are TGTGCCAGTATAGCGGGGGGCAACACCGGGGAGCTGTTTTTT. It specifies CASIAGGNTGELFF.